These 22 T cell receptor beta chains were all obtained from the same sample, sequenced in a study of OX40 agonist ivuxolimab in advanced cancers. Measured with immunoSEQ multiplex PCR; TCRdb has only the in-frame clones, and not every one. The sample yields 52,000 or so clones, around four fifths seen once. Sequencing used CD4+ or CD8+ T cells sorted from blood, obtained in a trial of the OX40 agonist ivuxolimab. Every receptor here comes from an adult with an advanced solid tumor such as melanoma, head and neck, liver or kidney cancer.

The gene calls are TRBV28 and TRBJ1-3; D is unclear. The germline gives CDR1 MDHEN, CDR2 SYDVKM. CDR3 length equals 11 residues. The germline V and J ends were trimmed by 3 bases and 8 bases, with 5 bases remaining between them. The CDR3: CASSFGDTIYF. CDR3 DNA: TGTGCCAGCAGTTTCGGGGACACCATATATTTT. Combining the CDR3 with reference TRBV28 and TRBJ1-3 gives the whole variable domain DVKVTQSSRYLVKRTGEKVFLECVQDMDHENMFWYRQDPGLGLRLIYFSYDVKMKEKGDIPEGYSVSREKKERFSLILESASTNQTSMYLCASSFGDTIYFGEGSWLTVV.

The chain combines TRBV27 with TRBJ2-7; perhaps TRBD1 as D (6 bases). Germline V gene data show CDR1 as MNHEY and CDR2 as SMNVEV (reference sequence). The CDR3 spans 15 residues. V was pared by 2 bases and J by 0 bases, with 11 bases between. The CDR3 protein is CASSLGGRSSYEQYF. The CDR3 region has the DNA TGTGCCAGCAGTTTAGGGGGCAGGAGCTCCTACGAGCAGTACTTC.

This rearrangement joins TRBV30 to TRBJ2-2, with TRBD1 identical over 9 bases. CDR1 and CDR2 from the germline V gene are GTSNPN and SVGIG (reference sequence). The junction had 1 base not matched to a gene; V was cut back by 2 bases and J by 0 bases. This CDR3 is 15 amino acids long. The CDR3 loop reads CAWSRQGANTGELFF. CDR3 sequence (DNA): TGTGCCTGGAGTCGACAGGGGGCGAACACCGGGGAGCTGTTTTTT. The whole variable domain, filled in from reference TRBV30 and TRBJ2-2, reads SQTIHQWPATLVQPVGSPLSLECTVEGTSNPNLYWYRQAAGRGLQLLFYSVGIGQISSEVPQNLSASRPQDRQFILSSKKLLLSDSGFYLCAWSRQGANTGELFFGEGSRLTVL.

The sample holds a few counts of this clone. The chain uses TRBV19 and TRBJ1-3, with D unresolved. The germline CDR1 and CDR2 sequences are LNHDA and SQIVND (reference sequence). The CDR3 is 14 amino acids. Trimming took off 3 bases at V and 0 bases at J, with 6 bases between the two ends. The CDR3 region is CASSMVVSGNTIYF. In DNA form, the CDR3 reads TGTGCCAGTAGTATGGTGGTCTCTGGAAACACCATATATTTT.

This rearrangement joins TRBV6-6 to TRBJ1-4; the D is unclear. V was pared by 0 bases and J by 11 bases, with 10 bases between. Germline V gives CDR1 MNHNY, CDR2 SVGAGI (reference sequence). The CDR3 spans 13 residues. CDR3 protein: CASSYSQAEKLFF. As DNA, the CDR3 is TGTGCCAGCAGTTACTCGCAGGCCGAGAAACTGTTTTTT.

The rearrangement joins TRBV9 to TRBJ2-3, with 11 nucleotides matching TRBD2. CDR3 size: 16 residues. V trimming: 4 bases; J trimming: 4 bases; junction bases outside the gene matches: 8. Germline V gene data show CDR1 as SGDLS and CDR2 as YYNGEE. The CDR3 loop reads CASSILAGGPADTQYF. In DNA form, the CDR3 reads TGTGCCAGCAGCATTTTAGCGGGGGGGCCGGCAGATACGCAGTATTTT.

This chain connects TRBV2 to TRBJ2-2, with D maybe TRBD1 (5 bases). The CDR3 runs to 13 residues. CDR1 and CDR2 from the germline V gene are SNHLY and FYNNEI. Between the trimmed V and J ends, which lost 6 bases and 4 bases, there was a span of 9 bases. This CDR3 is CASRQAPTGELFF. The CDR3 region has the DNA TGTGCCAGCAGACAGGCCCCCACCGGGGAGCTGTTTTTT.

The chain recombines TRBV5-4 with TRBJ2-3; D is ambiguous. V lost 5 bases and J 7 bases, leaving 17 bases between the germline ends. The CDR3 spans 14 residues. The germline CDR1 and CDR2 sequences are SGHNT and YYREEE (reference sequence). This CDR3 reads CASSSLLRDYTQYF. The CDR3 DNA follows: TGTGCCAGCAGTTCACTCCTACGCGACTATACGCAGTATTTT.

The rearrangement joins TRBV6-1 to TRBJ1-1; D is ambiguous. Trimming pared 8 bases from V and 6 bases from J, leaving 16 bases between. This CDR3 comprises 13 residues. CDR1 and CDR2 from the germline V gene are MNHNS and SASEGT. This CDR3 is CASAPGPGAEAFF. In nucleotides, the CDR3 is TGTGCCAGCGCCCCTGGCCCTGGGGCTGAAGCTTTCTTT.

The chain is built from TRBV7-8 and TRBJ1-2; D might be TRBD1 (6 bases). The germline V gene has CDR1 SGHVS and CDR2 FQNEAQ. This CDR3 has 17 residues. V dropped 3 bases and J dropped 3 bases, with 20 bases sitting between them. CDR3 residues: CASSLVQGLPGDYGYTF. The CDR3 nucleotides are TGTGCCAGCAGCTTGGTGCAGGGGCTCCCTGGGGACTATGGCTACACCTTC.

This clone has a single count. The chain recombines TRBV28 with TRBJ2-5, with D perhaps TRBD2 (5 bases). V lost 7 bases and J lost 5, with 17 bases in between. There are 14 residues in the CDR3. The germline gives CDR1 MDHEN, CDR2 SYDVKM. CDR3: CASTPRGMWETQYF. The CDR3 nucleotides read TGTGCCAGCACCCCCAGAGGGATGTGGGAGACCCAGTACTTC.

This clone occurred a few times. This sequence joins TRBV5-1 and TRBJ1-5; D is perhaps TRBD1 (5 bases). Germline values: CDR1 SGHRS, CDR2 YFSETQ. This CDR3 is 15 amino acids long. With 2 bases removed from V and 0 bases from J, the gap between germline ends came to 9 bases. CDR3 in DNA: TGCGCCAGCAGCTTAGGGGAAGATAGCAATCAGCCCCAGCATTTT. Amino acids: CASSLGEDSNQPQHF.

The chain employs TRBV9 and TRBJ1-6, with 7 bases that match TRBD1. CDR1 SGDLS and CDR2 YYNGEE come from the germline V gene. J was trimmed by 3 bases and V by 3 bases; bases with no gene match: 0. The CDR3 runs to 14 residues. CDR3 protein: CASSGQGYNSPLHF. The CDR3 DNA follows: TGTGCCAGCAGCGGACAGGGCTATAATTCACCCCTCCACTTT.

This chain joins TRBV5-1 and TRBJ1-2, with a possible D match to TRBD1 (5 bases). The V and J ends lost 0 bases and 2 bases respectively, with 11 bases between them. Germline V gene data show CDR1 as SGHRS and CDR2 as YFSETQ. The CDR3 covers 15 residues. The CDR3 loop reads CASSLDTGGNYGYTF. Written as DNA, the CDR3 is TGCGCCAGCAGCTTGGATACGGGGGGAAACTATGGCTACACCTTC.

The chain recombines TRBV19 with TRBJ1-2; D uncertain. This CDR3 comprises 16 residues. Germline CDR1 LNHDA, CDR2 SQIVND (reference sequence). Deletions cut 6 bases from V and 3 bases from J, with 20 bases between. CDR3 residues: CASSPGGSGSYYGYTF. The CDR3 coding sequence is TGTGCCAGTAGCCCAGGAGGGAGTGGGTCCTACTATGGCTACACCTTC.

This clone appeared once. This chain connects TRBV9 to TRBJ1-2; D unclear. Trimming shortened V by 0 bases and J by 7 bases, and 22 bases separated the two germline ends. Germline CDR1 reads SGDLS; CDR2 reads YYNGEE. This CDR3 is built from 17 residues. CDR3 sequence reads: CASSVGANGRSYSGYTF. In nucleotides, the CDR3 is TGTGCCAGCAGCGTAGGGGCGAATGGGCGCAGTTACTCTGGCTACACCTTC. The complete variable domain, with remaining parts taken from reference TRBV9 and TRBJ1-2, reads DSGVTQTPKHLITATGQRVTLRCSPRSGDLSVYWYQQSLDQGLQFLIQYYNGEERAKGNILERFSAQQFPDLHSELNLSSLELGDSALYFCASSVGANGRSYSGYTFGSGTRLTVV.

This chain connects TRBV14 to TRBJ1-6; no reliable D call. Germline lookup yields CDR1 SGHDN and CDR2 FVKESK. Trimming took 3 bases from V and 9 from J, leaving 3 bases between them. The CDR3 consists of 11 residues. The CDR3: CASSHGSPLHF. The CDR3, as DNA: TGTGCCAGCAGCCACGGTTCACCCCTCCACTTT.

The chain recombines TRBV25-1 with TRBJ2-1, with no clear D. The germline V gene encodes CDR1 MGHDK and CDR2 SYGVNS. The CDR3 spans 13 residues. Between the trimmed V and J ends, which lost 5 bases and 8 bases, there was a span of 13 bases. This CDR3 is CASSPPGGHEQFF. The DNA of the CDR3 is TGTGCCAGCAGTCCCCCCGGTGGGCATGAGCAGTTCTTC.

This chain uses TRBV27 with TRBJ2-7, with a tentative D call TRBD2 (6 bases). V was trimmed by 10 bases and J by 2 bases, leaving 30 bases between them. This CDR3 region has 18 residues. Per the germline V gene, CDR1 is MNHEY and CDR2 is SMNVEV (reference sequence). Written as DNA, the CDR3 is TGTGCCACCACAAGACCGGGGGATTGGGTTGGGTTTCCCTACGAGCAGTACTTC. Its translation: CATTRPGDWVGFPYEQYF.

This chain links TRBV7-9 with TRBJ2-3; D is possibly TRBD1 (6 bases). The CDR3 is 15 residues long. Germline lookup yields CDR1 SEHNR and CDR2 FQNEAQ (reference sequence). V shed 2 bases and J shed 6 bases, with 15 bases lying between them. The CDR3 DNA reads as TGTGCCAGCAGCTTACAGGGGCCCGTCACGGATACGCAGTATTTT. It translates to CASSLQGPVTDTQYF.

The V and J genes are TRBV28 and TRBJ2-7, with no clear D. With 6 bases removed from V and 2 bases from J, the gap between germline ends came to 5 bases. Per germline, CDR1 MDHEN and CDR2 SYDVKM. This CDR3 is 11 amino acids long. The CDR3 DNA is TGTGCCAGCAGCCTAGCCTACGAGCAGTACTTC. This gives the protein CASSLAYEQYF.

This clone has a handful of counts. The chain joins TRBV7-8 to TRBJ2-7; 7 nucleotides match TRBD1. This CDR3 comprises 14 residues. The germline V gene has CDR1 SGHVS and CDR2 FQNEAQ. Losses at the gene ends were 5 bases for V and 0 bases for J; bases not matched to a gene: 4. This chain's CDR3 is CASSPDRVSYEQYF. Here the CDR3 DNA reads TGTGCCAGCAGCCCAGACAGGGTCTCCTACGAGCAGTACTTC.